Below, 10 T cell receptor beta chains from the same sample are listed, as sequenced in a study of beta chain features in type 1 diabetes. Study observations and caveats: People with Type 1 diabetes carried modestly yet significantly shorter TCRB CDR3s in all four CD4+ subsets.

Every bit of the isolated RNA underwent reverse transcription, so sequencing read expressed TCRB transcripts. Sequencing was performed with immunoSEQ multiplex PCR; in TCRdb, only in-frame clones are kept and a portion is missing. The data hold tens of thousands of clones, with roughly 41% observed a single time. Their specific antigens are unknown. The sample comprised Tregs from blood. Source of these receptors: a man aged 25 to 40 with type 1 diabetes.

The rearrangement links TRBV11-2 to TRBJ1-1; D gene uncertain. This CDR3 has 13 amino acids. Trimming stripped 8 bases from V and 8 bases from J, with 18 bases between. Germline-derived CDR1 and CDR2 are SGHAT and FQNNGV. CDR3 protein: CASGIEGGLEAFF. CDR3 in DNA: TGTGCCAGCGGCATCGAGGGAGGCCTCGAAGCTTTCTTT.

This clone was seen more than once but under ten times. The chain recombines TRBV2 with TRBJ2-7, with D possibly matching TRBD1 (5 bases). V lost 6 bases, J lost 2 bases, and 17 bases lay in between. The CDR3 contains 15 residues. Germline-derived CDR1 and CDR2 are SNHLY and FYNNEI. The CDR3 region is CASSRKKTGTYEQYF. The CDR3 DNA reads as TGTGCCAGCAGCAGAAAAAAAACAGGAACCTACGAGCAGTACTTC.

J is TRBJ2-3 and V is TRBV4-2; TRBD2 matches 7 bases. Germline CDR1 is LGHNA and CDR2 is YNFKEQ. The CDR3 has 15 amino acids. V dropped 4 bases and J dropped 2; count of bases not matched to a gene: 6. The CDR3 sequence is CASSRASGPTDTQYF. The CDR3 coding sequence is TGTGCCAGCAGCCGGGCTAGCGGACCCACAGATACGCAGTATTTT.

This sequence joins TRBV28 and TRBJ1-6; D gene ambiguous. This CDR3 contains 12 residues. V was clipped by 5 bases and J by 14 bases, with 13 bases between them. CDR1 and CDR2 (germline): MDHEN, SYDVKM. In DNA, the CDR3 is TGTGCCAGCAGTCCCAACAGTGAAGCCCTCCACTTT. This translates into CASSPNSEALHF.

This clone was observed a handful of times. This rearrangement joins TRBV7-2 to TRBJ2-3; D unresolved. The V and J ends lost 3 bases and 2 bases respectively, with 9 bases between them. Germline assignment: CDR1 SGHTA and CDR2 FQGNSA. The CDR3 length is 14 residues. The CDR3 spells CASSFSVSTDTQYF. CDR3 nucleotide sequence: TGTGCCAGCAGCTTCTCGGTTTCCACAGATACGCAGTATTTT.

The V and J genes are TRBV27 and TRBJ2-2; D may be TRBD2 (6 bases). Germline CDR1 reads MNHEY; CDR2 reads SMNVEV (reference sequence). The CDR3 sequence is 17 residues long. The germline V and J ends were trimmed by 3 bases and 5 bases, with 19 bases remaining between them. Written as DNA, the CDR3 is TGTGCCAGCAGTTTTACCCATTCGACCGCGGGGACCGGGGAGCTGTTTTTT. This codes for CASSFTHSTAGTGELFF.

This clone has just a few counts. The chain uses TRBV2 and TRBJ2-1, with 7 bases aligning to TRBD1. The CDR3 is 13 amino acids. The trim removed 3 bases at V and 7 bases at J, leaving 3 bases unmatched. Germline V gene sequence: CDR1 SNHLY, CDR2 FYNNEI. The chain's CDR3 is CASSDGTANEQFF. CDR3 DNA sequence: TGTGCCAGCAGTGACGGGACAGCAAATGAGCAGTTCTTC.

This rearrangement joins TRBV6-5 to TRBJ2-3; D ambiguous. The CDR3 covers 13 residues. Trimming took 2 bases from V and 6 from J, leaving 9 bases between them. CDR1 and CDR2 (germline): MNHEY, SVGAGI. DNA of the CDR3: TGTGCCAGCAGTTACGGCCTAGTGGATACGCAGTATTTT. It encodes CASSYGLVDTQYF.

The chain employs TRBV7-2 and TRBJ2-3; 8 bases are shared with TRBD2. The CDR3 totals 15 residues. J gave up 4 bases and V 3 bases, and 6 bases lay outside the gene matches. Germline CDR1 reads SGHTA; CDR2 reads FQGNSA. CDR3 sequence: CASSFSGAGADTQYF. The CDR3 nucleotides read TGTGCCAGCAGCTTTAGCGGGGCCGGCGCAGATACGCAGTATTTT.

The chain is built from TRBV5-4 and TRBJ2-1; D possibly corresponds to TRBD2 (5 bases). The germline CDR1 and CDR2 sequences are SGHNT and YYREEE (reference sequence). Trimming took 1 base from V and 9 from J, leaving 11 bases between them. This CDR3 comprises 13 residues. As DNA, the CDR3 is TGTGCCAGCAGCTTGCAGCCGGGGTCTGAGCAGTTCTTC. This translates into CASSLQPGSEQFF.